This T cell receptor beta chain emerged from a study of human T cells and chemical hapten exposure. The table lists this clonotype with a few counts. Its antigen is as yet unknown. Compared with germline, one end of the junction differs, possibly owing to a read error. The length of the CDR3 is 15 residues. Germline CDR1 reads DFQATT; CDR2 reads SNEGSKA (reference sequence). Indicated time point: patch test 3, about 24 weeks after DPC sensitization. Treatment described: therapeutic diphenylcyclopropenone sensitization with weekly scalp DPC. Prior to each patch test being applied, blood was drawn. Patients had alopecia, were aged 18 to 70, and were not pregnant. Broader study findings: The number of TCRs above 1 in 1000 frequency did not change after DPC sensitization.

TCRdb analysed the RACE reads with MiXCR anew, one entry per CDR3 protein. The table lists roughly 100,000 distinct CDR3 sequences, about 34% of them singletons. V usage is TRBV20-1 and J usage is TRBJ2-3, with D unclear. The specimen was whole blood, collected in connection with sensitization to the hapten diphenylcyclopropenone (DPC). This TCR came from a man between 35 and 55 years old with alopecia areata. Some clones in this sample may be carry-over from other donors' samples. CDR3 sequence: CSARAAYPSTDTQYF. The DNA of the CDR3 is TGCAGTGCGAGAGCCGCATACCCTAGCACAGATACGCAGTATTTT.